This T cell receptor (beta chain) was sequenced during a study of T cells in Graves' hyperthyroidism and ophthalmopathy. There were TCR beta CDR3 regions amplified from RNA transcripts. The primer set for the first-round RT-PCR of the TCR CDR3 was HTBI. TCRdb processed the multiplex PCR reads anew with MiXCR; each CDR3 protein has one entry. This sample carries 96,000 or so distinct CDR3 sequences, 51% of them seen once, and the ten largest clones take 25% to 30%. Pregnant or lactating patients were excluded, as were those with uncontrolled infection or other autoimmune disease. This clonotype appeared many times. Germline CDR1 reads MNHNS; CDR2 reads SASEGT. CDR3 length: 13 residues. V was cut by 1 base and J by 8 bases, with 11 bases left in between.

The sequence was obtained from a woman aged 35 to 49 with Graves' hyperthyroidism. The sequencing input was blood. This chain connects TRBV6-1 to TRBJ1-2, with unresolved D. CDR3 protein: CASSEVKRRGYTF. CDR3 DNA sequence: TGTGCCAGCAGTGAAGTTAAGAGGCGGGGCTACACCTTC.